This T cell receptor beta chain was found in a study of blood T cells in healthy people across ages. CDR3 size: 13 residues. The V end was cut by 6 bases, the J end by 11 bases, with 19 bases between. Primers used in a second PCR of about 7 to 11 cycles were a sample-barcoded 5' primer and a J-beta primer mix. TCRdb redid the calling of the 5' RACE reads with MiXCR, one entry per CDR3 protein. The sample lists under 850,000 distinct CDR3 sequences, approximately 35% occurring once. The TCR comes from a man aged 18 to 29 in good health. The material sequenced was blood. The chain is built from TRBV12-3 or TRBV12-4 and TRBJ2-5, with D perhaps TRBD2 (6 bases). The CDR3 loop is CASRDELAYEQYF. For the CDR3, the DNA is TGTGCCAGCAGAGATGAACTAGCCTATGAGCAGTACTTC.